One and the same sample provided the 4 T cell receptor beta chains below, sequenced in a study of regulatory T cells in long-lasting Graves disease. Library construction for TCR beta used iRepertoire HTBI primers and Arm-PCR of CDR3 regions. TCRdb fed the multiplex PCR reads into MiXCR, producing one record per CDR3 protein. The sample carries about 420,000 distinct CDR3 sequences, around 20% recorded once. As to time point: persistent/refractory GD, antithyroid drugs over 5 years with positive TRAb. Preparation of the TCR library used RNA extracted from PBMCs. Sequencing was performed on peripheral blood mononuclear cells (PBMCs), taken when the disease was refractory, from a patient treated with antithyroid drugs. All receptors come from a female donor with Graves disease.

The V gene is TRBV24-1, the J gene TRBJ2-7, with D perhaps matching TRBD2 (6 bases). CDR3 size: 12 residues. Trimming shortened V by 7 bases and J by 4 bases, and 10 bases separated the two germline ends. CDR1 and CDR2 from the germline V gene are KGHDR and SFDVKD. The CDR3 DNA reads as TGTGCCACCAGCTCTGGAGGGTACGAGCAGTACTTC. Residues: CATSSGGYEQYF.

This clonotype was observed a handful of times. The chain links TRBV2 to TRBJ2-7; D is perhaps TRBD1 (7 bases). Per the germline V gene, CDR1 is SNHLY and CDR2 is FYNNEI. V was clipped by 4 bases and J by 2 bases, with 21 bases between them. The CDR3 sequence is 17 residues long. DNA for the CDR3: TGTGCCAGCAGTGGAGAGGTTTGGCGGGACAGCCCCTACGAGCAGTACTTC. Protein sequence: CASSGEVWRDSPYEQYF.

This clonotype was seen many times. The rearrangement uses TRBV7-9 and TRBJ2-7; D may be TRBD2 (5 bases). From germline, CDR1 is SEHNR and CDR2 FQNEAQ (reference sequence). The CDR3 is 15 residues long. V lost 5 bases and J 2 bases, leaving 16 bases between the germline ends. For the CDR3, the DNA is TGTGCCAGCAGCCCAAGTGGCGACTATACCTACGAGCAGTACTTC. Its protein is CASSPSGDYTYEQYF.

The sample holds many counts of this clonotype. The chain carries TRBV28 and TRBJ1-4, with D possibly being TRBD1 (5 bases). The CDR3 is 14 amino acids. The germline gives CDR1 MDHEN, CDR2 SYDVKM. The germline V and J ends were trimmed by 5 bases and 5 bases, with 12 bases remaining between them. The CDR3, as DNA: TGTGCCAGCAGTCCGGGGGGTTTGAATGAAAAACTGTTTTTT. This encodes CASSPGGLNEKLFF.